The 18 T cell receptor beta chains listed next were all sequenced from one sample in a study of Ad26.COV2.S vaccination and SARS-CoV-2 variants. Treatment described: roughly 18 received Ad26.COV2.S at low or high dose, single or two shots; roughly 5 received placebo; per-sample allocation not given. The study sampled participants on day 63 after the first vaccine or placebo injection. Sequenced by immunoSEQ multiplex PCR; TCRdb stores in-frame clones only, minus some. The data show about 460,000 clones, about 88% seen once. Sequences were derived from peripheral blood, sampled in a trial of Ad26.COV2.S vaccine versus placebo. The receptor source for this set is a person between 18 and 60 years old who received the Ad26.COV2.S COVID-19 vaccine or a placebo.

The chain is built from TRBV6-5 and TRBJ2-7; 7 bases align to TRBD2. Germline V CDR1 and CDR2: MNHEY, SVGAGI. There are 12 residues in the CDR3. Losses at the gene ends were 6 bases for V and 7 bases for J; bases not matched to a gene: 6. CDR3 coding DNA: TGTGCCAGCAGAAGCGTGGGGGGGGAGCAGTACTTC. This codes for CASRSVGGEQYF.

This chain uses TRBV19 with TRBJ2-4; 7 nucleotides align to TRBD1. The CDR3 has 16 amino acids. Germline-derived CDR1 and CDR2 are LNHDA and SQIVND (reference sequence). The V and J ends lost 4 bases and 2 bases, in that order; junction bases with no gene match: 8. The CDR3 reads CASSTNSDRPKNIQYF. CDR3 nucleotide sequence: TGTGCCAGTAGTACAAACTCGGACAGGCCCAAAAACATTCAGTACTTC.

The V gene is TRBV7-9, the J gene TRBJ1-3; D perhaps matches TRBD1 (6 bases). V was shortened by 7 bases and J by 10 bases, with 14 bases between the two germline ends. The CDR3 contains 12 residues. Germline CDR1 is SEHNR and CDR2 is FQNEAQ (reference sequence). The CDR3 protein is CASTRGGETIYF. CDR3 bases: TGTGCCAGCACCCGAGGGGGGGAAACCATATATTTT.

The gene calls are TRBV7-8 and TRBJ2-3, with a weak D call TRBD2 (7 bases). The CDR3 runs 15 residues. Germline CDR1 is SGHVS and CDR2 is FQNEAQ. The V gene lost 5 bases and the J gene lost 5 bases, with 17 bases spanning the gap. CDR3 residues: CASSAGAGDGDTQYF. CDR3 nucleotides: TGTGCCAGCAGCGCAGGGGCGGGGGACGGAGATACGCAGTATTTT.

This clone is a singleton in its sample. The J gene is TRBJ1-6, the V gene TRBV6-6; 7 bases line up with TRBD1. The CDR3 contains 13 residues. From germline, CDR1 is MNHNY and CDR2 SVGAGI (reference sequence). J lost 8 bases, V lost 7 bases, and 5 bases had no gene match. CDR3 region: CASKYRGDSPLHF. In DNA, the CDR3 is TGTGCCAGCAAATACAGGGGCGATTCACCCCTCCACTTT.

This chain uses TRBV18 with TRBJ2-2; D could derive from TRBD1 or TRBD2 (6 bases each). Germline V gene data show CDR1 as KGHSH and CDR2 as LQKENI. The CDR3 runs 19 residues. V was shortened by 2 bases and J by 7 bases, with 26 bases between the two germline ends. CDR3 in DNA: TGTGCCAGCTCACCATCGGCGTTAGGTCCACAGGGAGGATACGGGGAGCTGTTTTTT. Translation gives CASSPSALGPQGGYGELFF.

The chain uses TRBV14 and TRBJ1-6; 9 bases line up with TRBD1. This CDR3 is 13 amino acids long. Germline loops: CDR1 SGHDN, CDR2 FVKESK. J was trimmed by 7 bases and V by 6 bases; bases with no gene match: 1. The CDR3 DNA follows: TGTGCCAGCAGGGGGACAGGGAATTCACCCCTCCACTTT. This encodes CASRGTGNSPLHF.

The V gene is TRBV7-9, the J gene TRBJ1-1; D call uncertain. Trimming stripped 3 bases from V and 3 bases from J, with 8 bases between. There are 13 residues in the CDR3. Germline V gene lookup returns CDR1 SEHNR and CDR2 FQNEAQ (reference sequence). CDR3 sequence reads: CASSFYPDTEAFF. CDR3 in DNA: TGTGCCAGCAGCTTTTATCCTGACACTGAAGCTTTCTTT. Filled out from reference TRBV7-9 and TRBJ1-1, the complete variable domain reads DTGVSQNPRHKITKRGQNVTFRCDPISEHNRLYWYRQTLGQGPEFLTYFQNEAQLEKSRLLSDRFSAERPKGSFSTLEIQRTEQGDSAMYLCASSFYPDTEAFFGQGTRLTVV.

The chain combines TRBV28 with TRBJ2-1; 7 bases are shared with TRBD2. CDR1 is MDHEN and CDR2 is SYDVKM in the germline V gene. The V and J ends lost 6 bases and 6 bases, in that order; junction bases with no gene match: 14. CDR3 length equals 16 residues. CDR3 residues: CASSLGEGKIGNEQFF. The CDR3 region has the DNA TGTGCCAGCAGCCTTGGGGAGGGGAAGATTGGCAATGAGCAGTTCTTC.

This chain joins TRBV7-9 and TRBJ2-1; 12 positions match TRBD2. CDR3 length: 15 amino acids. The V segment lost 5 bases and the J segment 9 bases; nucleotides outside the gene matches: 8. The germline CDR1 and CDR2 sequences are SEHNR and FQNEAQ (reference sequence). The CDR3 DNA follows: TGTGCCAGCAGCCTAAGACTAGCGGGGGATATTGAGCAGTTCTTC. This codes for CASSLRLAGDIEQFF.

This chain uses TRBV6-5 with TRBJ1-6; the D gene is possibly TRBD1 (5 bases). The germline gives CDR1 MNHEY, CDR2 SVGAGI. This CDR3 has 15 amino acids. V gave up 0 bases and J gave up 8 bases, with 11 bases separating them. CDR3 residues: CASSYSIQGDSPLHF. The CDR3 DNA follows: TGTGCCAGCAGTTACTCGATTCAGGGTGATTCACCCCTCCACTTT.

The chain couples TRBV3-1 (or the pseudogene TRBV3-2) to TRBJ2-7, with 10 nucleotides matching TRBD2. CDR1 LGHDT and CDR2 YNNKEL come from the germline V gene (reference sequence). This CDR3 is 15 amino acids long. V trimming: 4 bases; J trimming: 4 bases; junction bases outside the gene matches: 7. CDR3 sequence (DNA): TGTGCCAGCAGCCGTGGAGCGGGAGGGCCTTACGAGCAGTACTTC. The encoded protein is CASSRGAGGPYEQYF.

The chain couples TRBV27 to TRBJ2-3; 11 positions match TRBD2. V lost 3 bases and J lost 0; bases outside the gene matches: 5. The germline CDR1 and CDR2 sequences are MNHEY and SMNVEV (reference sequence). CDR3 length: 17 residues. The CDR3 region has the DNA TGTGCCAGCAGTTTTCTAGCGGGAGGCCTTAGCACAGATACGCAGTATTTT. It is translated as CASSFLAGGLSTDTQYF.

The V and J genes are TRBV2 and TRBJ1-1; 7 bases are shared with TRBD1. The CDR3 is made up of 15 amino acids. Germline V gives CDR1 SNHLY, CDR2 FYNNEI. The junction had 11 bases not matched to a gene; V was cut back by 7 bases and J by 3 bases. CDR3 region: CASTRLVDRDTEAFF. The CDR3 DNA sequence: TGTGCCAGCACCCGATTAGTAGACAGGGACACTGAAGCTTTCTTT.

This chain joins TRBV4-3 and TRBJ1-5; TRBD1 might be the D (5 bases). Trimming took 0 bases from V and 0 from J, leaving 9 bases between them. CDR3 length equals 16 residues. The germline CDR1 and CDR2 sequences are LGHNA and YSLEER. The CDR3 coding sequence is TGCGCCAGCAGCCAAGATCCAGGGTATAGCAATCAGCCCCAGCATTTT. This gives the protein CASSQDPGYSNQPQHF.

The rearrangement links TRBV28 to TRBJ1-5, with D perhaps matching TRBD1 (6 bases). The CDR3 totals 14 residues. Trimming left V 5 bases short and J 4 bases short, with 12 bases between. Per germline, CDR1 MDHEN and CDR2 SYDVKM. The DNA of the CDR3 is TGTGCCAGCAGTCCACGGACAGCTAATCAGCCCCAGCATTTT. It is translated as CASSPRTANQPQHF.

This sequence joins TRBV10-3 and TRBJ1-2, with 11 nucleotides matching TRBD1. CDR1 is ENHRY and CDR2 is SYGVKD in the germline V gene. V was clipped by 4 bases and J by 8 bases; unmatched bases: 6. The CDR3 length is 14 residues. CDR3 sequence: CAISGGQGAGGYTF. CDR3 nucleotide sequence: TGTGCCATCAGTGGAGGACAGGGGGCGGGCGGCTACACCTTC.

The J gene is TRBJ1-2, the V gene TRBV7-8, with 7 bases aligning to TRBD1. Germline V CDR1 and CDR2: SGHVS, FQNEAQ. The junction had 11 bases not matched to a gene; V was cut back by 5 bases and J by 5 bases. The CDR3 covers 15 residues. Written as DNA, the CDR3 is TGTGCCAGCAGCGCGCTTCCTACAGGGGAATATGGCTACACCTTC. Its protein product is CASSALPTGEYGYTF.